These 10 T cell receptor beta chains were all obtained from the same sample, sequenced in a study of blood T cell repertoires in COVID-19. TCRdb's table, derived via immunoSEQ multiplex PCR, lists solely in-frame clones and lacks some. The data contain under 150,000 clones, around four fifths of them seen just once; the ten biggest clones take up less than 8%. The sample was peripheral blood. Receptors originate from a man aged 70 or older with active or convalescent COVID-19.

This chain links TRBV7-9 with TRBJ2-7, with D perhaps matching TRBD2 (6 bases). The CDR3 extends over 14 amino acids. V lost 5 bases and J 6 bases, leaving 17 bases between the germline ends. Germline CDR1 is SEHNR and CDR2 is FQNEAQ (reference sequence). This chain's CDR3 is CASSPSTGVGEQYF. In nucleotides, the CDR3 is TGTGCCAGCAGCCCCTCGACGGGGGTGGGCGAGCAGTACTTC.

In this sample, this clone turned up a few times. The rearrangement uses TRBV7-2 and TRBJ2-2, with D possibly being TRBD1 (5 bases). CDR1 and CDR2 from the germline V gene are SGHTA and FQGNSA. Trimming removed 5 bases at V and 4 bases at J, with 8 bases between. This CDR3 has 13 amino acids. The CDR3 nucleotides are TGTGCCAGCAGCCGACAGCTCACCGGGGAGCTGTTTTTT. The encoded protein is CASSRQLTGELFF.

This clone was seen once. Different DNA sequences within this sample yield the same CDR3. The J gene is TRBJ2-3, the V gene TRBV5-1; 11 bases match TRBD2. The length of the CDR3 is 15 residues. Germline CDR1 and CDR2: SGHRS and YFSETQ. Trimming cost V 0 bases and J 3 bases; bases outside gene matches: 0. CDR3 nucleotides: TGCGCCAGCAGCTTGGCTAGCGGGGGGACAGATACGCAGTATTTT. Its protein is CASSLASGGTDTQYF. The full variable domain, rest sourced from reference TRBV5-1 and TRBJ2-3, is KAGVTQTPRYLIKTRGQQVTLSCSPISGHRSVSWYQQTPGQGLQFLFEYFSETQRNKGNFPGRFSGRQFSNSRSEMNVSTLELGDSALYLCASSLASGGTDTQYFGPGTRLTVL.

CDR3 sequence reads: CASSEQEEYGYTF. The CDR3 bases are TGTGCCAGCAGTGAACAGGAGGAGTATGGCTACACCTTC. This rearrangement joins TRBV2 to TRBJ1-2; D uncertain. Germline CDR1 and CDR2: SNHLY and FYNNEI. Trimming removed 2 bases from V and 5 bases from J, with 9 bases in between. The CDR3 covers 13 residues.

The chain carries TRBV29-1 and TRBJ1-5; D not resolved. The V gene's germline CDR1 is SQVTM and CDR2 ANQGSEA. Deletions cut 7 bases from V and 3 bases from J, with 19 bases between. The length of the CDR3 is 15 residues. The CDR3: CSASFSGSNNQPQHF. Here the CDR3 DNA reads TGCAGCGCTTCTTTCTCCGGGAGTAACAATCAGCCCCAGCATTTT.

CDR3 loop: CASSPRAPGTRRTGELFF. DNA of the CDR3: TGTGCCAGCAGCCCCCGGGCCCCGGGGACTAGGAGGACCGGGGAGCTGTTTTTT. V and J are TRBV7-3 and TRBJ2-2, with 8 bases aligning to TRBD2. Trimming took 5 bases from V and 5 from J; bases not matched to a gene: 16. Germline assignment: CDR1 SGHTA and CDR2 FQGTGA. CDR3 size: 18 residues.

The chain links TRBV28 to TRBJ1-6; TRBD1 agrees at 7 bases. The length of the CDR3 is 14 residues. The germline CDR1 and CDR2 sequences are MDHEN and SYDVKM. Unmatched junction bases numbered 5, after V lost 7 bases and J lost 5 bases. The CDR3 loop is CASTLGQDNSPLHF. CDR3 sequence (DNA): TGTGCCAGCACCCTAGGACAGGATAATTCACCCCTCCACTTT.

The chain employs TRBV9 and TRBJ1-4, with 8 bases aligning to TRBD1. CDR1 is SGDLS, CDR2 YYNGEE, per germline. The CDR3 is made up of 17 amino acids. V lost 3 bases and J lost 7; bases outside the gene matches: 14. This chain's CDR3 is CASSANAAGGAFEKLFF. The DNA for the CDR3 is TGTGCCAGCAGCGCCAACGCCGCAGGGGGCGCATTTGAAAAACTGTTTTTT.

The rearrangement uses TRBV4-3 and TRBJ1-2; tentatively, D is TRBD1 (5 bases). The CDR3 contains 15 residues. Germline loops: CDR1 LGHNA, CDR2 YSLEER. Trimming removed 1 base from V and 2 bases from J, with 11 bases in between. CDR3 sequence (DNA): TGCGCCAGCAGCCAAGTGGGGGGACGGAACTATGGCTACACCTTC. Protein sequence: CASSQVGGRNYGYTF.

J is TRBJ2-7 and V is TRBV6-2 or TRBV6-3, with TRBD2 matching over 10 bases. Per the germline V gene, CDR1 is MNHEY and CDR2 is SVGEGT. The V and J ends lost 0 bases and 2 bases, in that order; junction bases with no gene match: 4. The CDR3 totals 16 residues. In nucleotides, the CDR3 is TGTGCCAGCAGTTACTCGTCTAGCGGGAGAACCTACGAGCAGTACTTC. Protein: CASSYSSSGRTYEQYF.